This entry is about one T cell receptor beta chain. Its antigen is unknown. Assay: immunoSEQ multiplex PCR; the TCRdb copy retains only in-frame clones and omits some. The profile shows around 94,000 clones, nearly 90% of them singletons. CDR3 length: 15 amino acids. Germline values: CDR1 LGHDT, CDR2 YNNKEL (reference sequence). Trimming left V 2 bases short and J 7 bases short, with 12 bases between. The data were obtained in a study of T cell responses to AZD1222 COVID-19 vaccine. Study conclusions and caveats: Donors skewed white British and female; clonal diversity was possibly underestimated. Researchers took repertoire samples only after the peak T cell response had come. Only a handful of AZD1222 recipients, more than five in all, had baseline seropositivity. Within unmutated variant regions lay the reported targets of nearly half of spike-specific TCRs.

This chain uses TRBV3-1 (or the pseudogene TRBV3-2) with TRBJ1-6; no firm D call. The sample here was peripheral blood, taken on day 0 of AZD1222 vaccination. This receptor was obtained from an adult in good health. Written as DNA, the CDR3 is TGTGCCAGCAGCCAATCCCTCGAGGGCAATTCACCCCTCCACTTT. Translated: CASSQSLEGNSPLHF.